Following are 12 T cell receptor beta chains from one sample sequenced in a study of T cell clones after liver transplantation (dated by TCRdb to between 2018 and 2021). Library prep was done by the immunoSEQ multiplex PCR assay. The immuneACCESS repertoire file appears here via TCRdb, limited to in-frame rearrangements. These files lack a portion of the clones; in checked studies, under half of the deficit traces to unresolved V genes, and the cause of the others is not known. The sample table shows 95,000 to 130,000 clones, and 75% to 95% are seen once. In total, the top ten clones hold 0.83% of the sample. This specimen was CD4+ T cells from blood, taken 12 months after liver transplant. All receptors come from a human patient who received a liver transplant. After a transplant, the donor of the graft may account for some T cells.

This rearrangement joins TRBV7-3 to TRBJ2-5; D is possibly TRBD1 or TRBD2 (5 bases each). CDR3 size: 14 residues. CDR1 and CDR2 (germline): SGHTA, FQGTGA. The V and J ends lost 5 bases and 2 bases respectively, with 12 bases between them. The CDR3 region is CASSPGGIQETQYF. The CDR3 DNA is TGTGCCAGCAGCCCTGGGGGAATTCAAGAGACCCAGTACTTC.

As concerns this clone: A junction boundary mismatches the germline segment, possibly from a read error. The chain carries TRBV9 and TRBJ2-1; maybe TRBD2 (6 bases). Germline V gene sequence: CDR1 SGDLS, CDR2 YYNGEE. The CDR3 is made up of 13 amino acids. The CDR3 loop reads CASSYCRLSGEVF. The CDR3 region has the DNA TGTGCCAGCAGCTACTGCCGACTTTCGGGGGAAGTCTTC.

The chain couples TRBV20-1 to TRBJ2-7; D unclear. The CDR3 length is 11 residues. Trimming stripped 6 bases from V and 4 bases from J, with 10 bases between. The V gene's germline CDR1 is DFQATT and CDR2 SNEGSKA (reference sequence). CDR3 nucleotides: TGCAGTGCAAGCAACGGATACGAGCAGTACTTC. Its translation is CSASNGYEQYF.

The genes are TRBV2 and TRBJ2-4; tentatively, D is TRBD2 (6 bases). Germline values: CDR1 SNHLY, CDR2 FYNNEI. The CDR3 has 14 residues. The V gene lost 8 bases and the J gene lost 0 bases, with 11 bases spanning the gap. CDR3 DNA: TGTGCCAGCTTACTGGGACTAGCCAAAAACATTCAGTACTTC. Protein product: CASLLGLAKNIQYF.

This chain uses TRBV6-1 with TRBJ2-2; D gene ambiguous. Trimming removed 5 bases at V and 1 base at J, with 5 bases between. The CDR3 runs to 13 residues. Germline assignment: CDR1 MNHNS and CDR2 SASEGT. CDR3 amino acids: CASSRQNTGELFF. Written as DNA, the CDR3 is TGTGCCAGCAGTCGACAGAACACCGGGGAGCTGTTTTTT.

In its sample, this clone was seen a few times. The chain carries TRBV15 and TRBJ1-2, with D hard to call. This CDR3 region has 14 residues. V lost 0 bases and J lost 11, with 16 bases in between. The V gene's germline CDR1 is LNHNV and CDR2 YYDKDF (reference sequence). This CDR3 reads CATSRDLEGQQYTF. The CDR3 DNA sequence: TGTGCCACCAGCAGAGATTTGGAGGGCCAGCAATACACCTTC. The variable domain in full, completed from reference TRBV15 and TRBJ1-2, reads DAMVIQNPRYQVTQFGKPVTLSCSQTLNHNVMYWYQQKSSQAPKLLFHYYDKDFNNEADTPDNFQSRRPNTSFCFLDIRSPGLGDTAMYLCATSRDLEGQQYTFGSGTRLTVV.

The chain links TRBV7-2 to TRBJ2-3, with 8 bases aligning to TRBD2. The junction had 9 bases not matched to a gene; V was cut back by 2 bases and J by 8 bases. Per the germline V gene, CDR1 is SGHTA and CDR2 is FQGNSA. CDR3 length: 15 residues. The CDR3 sequence is CASSLQAGGRGTQYF. The CDR3 DNA reads TGTGCCAGCAGCTTACAGGCGGGAGGACGCGGTACGCAGTATTTT.

The chain carries TRBV6-5 and TRBJ2-3, with 12 bases matching TRBD2. V lost 8 bases and J lost 9; bases outside the gene matches: 9. The germline V gene has CDR1 MNHEY and CDR2 SVGAGI. This CDR3 has 14 amino acids. DNA of the CDR3: TGTGCCAGCGTCGGACTAGCGGGACCCGGGACGCAGTATTTT. Its translation is CASVGLAGPGTQYF.

This chain uses TRBV5-1 with TRBJ2-3; the match to TRBD2 covers 8 bases. Germline V CDR1 and CDR2: SGHRS, YFSETQ. The CDR3 sequence is 17 residues long. The J segment lost 3 bases and the V segment lost 1 base, leaving 10 bases of the junction unmatched. The CDR3 DNA is TGCGCCAGCAGCTTGTACATGAGGGCTAGCGGGACAGATACGCAGTATTTT. As protein: CASSLYMRASGTDTQYF.

The chain employs TRBV7-9 and TRBJ2-7; D tentatively reads TRBD1 or TRBD2 (5 bases each). V lost 4 bases and J 6 bases, leaving 19 bases between the germline ends. The CDR3 runs 15 residues. CDR1 and CDR2 (germline): SEHNR, FQNEAQ (reference sequence). In DNA form, the CDR3 reads TGTGCCAGCAGCTCTTGGACAAATCTGGGACCCGAGCAGTACTTC. Its translation is CASSSWTNLGPEQYF.

This chain joins TRBV2 and TRBJ2-5, with D possibly being TRBD1 (6 bases). The length of the CDR3 is 14 residues. V was cut by 1 base and J by 3 bases, with 9 bases left in between. Germline CDR1 SNHLY, CDR2 FYNNEI. The CDR3 bases are TGTGCCAGCAGTGAAGACCGGACAGAAGAGACCCAGTACTTC. Protein sequence: CASSEDRTEETQYF.

Written as DNA, the CDR3 is TGTGCCAGTAGTAAGCAAGCGGTCTCCTACGAGCAGTACTTC. Translation gives CASSKQAVSYEQYF. This chain connects TRBV19 to TRBJ2-7, with D perhaps matching TRBD2 (5 bases). Trimming shortened V by 4 bases and J by 0 bases, and 10 bases separated the two germline ends. The CDR3 totals 14 residues. Germline V gene data show CDR1 as LNHDA and CDR2 as SQIVND (reference sequence).